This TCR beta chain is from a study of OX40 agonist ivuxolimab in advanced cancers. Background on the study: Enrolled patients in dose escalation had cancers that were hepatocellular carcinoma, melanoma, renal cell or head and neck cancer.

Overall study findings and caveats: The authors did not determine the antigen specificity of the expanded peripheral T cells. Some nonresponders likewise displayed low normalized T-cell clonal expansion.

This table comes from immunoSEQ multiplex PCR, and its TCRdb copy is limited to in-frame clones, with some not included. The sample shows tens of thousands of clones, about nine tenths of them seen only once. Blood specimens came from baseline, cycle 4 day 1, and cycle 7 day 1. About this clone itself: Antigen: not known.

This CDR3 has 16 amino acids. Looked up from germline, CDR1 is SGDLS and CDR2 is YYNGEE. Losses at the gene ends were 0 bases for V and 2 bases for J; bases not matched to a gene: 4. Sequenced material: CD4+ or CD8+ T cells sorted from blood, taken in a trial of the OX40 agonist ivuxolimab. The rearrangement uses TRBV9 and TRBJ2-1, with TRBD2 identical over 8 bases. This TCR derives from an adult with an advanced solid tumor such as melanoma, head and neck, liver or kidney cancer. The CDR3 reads CASSVGTSSPYNEQFF. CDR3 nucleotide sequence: TGTGCCAGCAGCGTAGGGACTAGCTCGCCCTACAATGAGCAGTTCTTC.